This T cell receptor (beta chain) was recovered during a study of control samples from healthy donors and cancer patients. Trimming took 2 bases from V and 4 from J, leaving 8 bases between them. The CDR3 loop spans 13 amino acids. CDR1 and CDR2 (germline): SGHTA, FQGTGA. The protocol was immunoSEQ multiplex PCR, while the TCRdb copy is restricted to in-frame clones and leaves out a portion. The sample has about 55,000 clones, approximately 95% seen once. This receptor was identified in a woman under 30 in good health. Sample: blood. The chain has TRBV7-3 and TRBJ2-5, with D perhaps assigned TRBD1 or TRBD2 (5 bases each). The CDR3 DNA reads TGTGCCAGCAGCTTAGAGAGGGGAGAGACCCAGTACTTC. Translating it yields CASSLERGETQYF.